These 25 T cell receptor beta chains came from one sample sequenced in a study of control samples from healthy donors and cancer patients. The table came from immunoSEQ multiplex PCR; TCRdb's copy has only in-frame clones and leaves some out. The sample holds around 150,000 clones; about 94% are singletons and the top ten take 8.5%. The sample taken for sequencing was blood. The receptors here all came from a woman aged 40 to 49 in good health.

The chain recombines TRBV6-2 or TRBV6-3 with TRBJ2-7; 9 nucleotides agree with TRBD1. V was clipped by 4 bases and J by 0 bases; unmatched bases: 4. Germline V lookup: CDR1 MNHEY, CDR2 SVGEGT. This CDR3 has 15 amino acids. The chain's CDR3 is CASSSPGQGSYEQYF. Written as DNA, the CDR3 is TGTGCCAGCAGTTCCCCGGGACAGGGCTCCTACGAGCAGTACTTC.

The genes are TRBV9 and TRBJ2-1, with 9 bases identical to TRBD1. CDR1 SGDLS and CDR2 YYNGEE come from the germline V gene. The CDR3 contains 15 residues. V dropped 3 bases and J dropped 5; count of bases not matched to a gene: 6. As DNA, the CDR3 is TGTGCCAGCAGCGCCTCGGGACAGGGACACAATGAGCAGTTCTTC. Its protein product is CASSASGQGHNEQFF.

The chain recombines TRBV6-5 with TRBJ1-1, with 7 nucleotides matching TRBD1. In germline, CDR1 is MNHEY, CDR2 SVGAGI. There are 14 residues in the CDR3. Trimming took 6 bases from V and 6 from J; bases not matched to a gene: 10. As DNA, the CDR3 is TGTGCCAGCAGCAGGGACAGTCGATTCCCTGAAGCTTTCTTT. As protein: CASSRDSRFPEAFF.

This CDR3 is CAIRGWNTEAFF. Written as DNA, the CDR3 is TGTGCCATCAGGGGTTGGAACACTGAAGCTTTCTTT. The chain employs TRBV10-3 and TRBJ1-1; D not resolved. V was pared by 6 bases and J by 1 base, with 6 bases between. This CDR3 spans 12 amino acids. Germline CDR1 ENHRY, CDR2 SYGVKD.

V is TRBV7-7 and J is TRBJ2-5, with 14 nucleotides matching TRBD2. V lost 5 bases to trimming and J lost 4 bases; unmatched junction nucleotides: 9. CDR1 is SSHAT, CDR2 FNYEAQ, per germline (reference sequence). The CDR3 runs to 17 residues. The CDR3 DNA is TGTGCCAGCAGCCTGACTAGCGGGGGGGCCAGTACAGAGACCCAGTACTTC. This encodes CASSLTSGGASTETQYF.

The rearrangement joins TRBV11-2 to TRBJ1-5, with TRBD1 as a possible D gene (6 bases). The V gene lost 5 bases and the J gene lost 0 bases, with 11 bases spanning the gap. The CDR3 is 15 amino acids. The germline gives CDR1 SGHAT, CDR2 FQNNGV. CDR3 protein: CASSPGQHSNQPQHF. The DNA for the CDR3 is TGTGCCAGCAGCCCCGGACAGCATAGCAATCAGCCCCAGCATTTT. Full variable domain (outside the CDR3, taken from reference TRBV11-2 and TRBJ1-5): EAGVAQSPRYKIIEKRQSVAFWCNPISGHATLYWYQQILGQGPKLLIQFQNNGVVDDSQLPKDRFSAERLKGVDSTLKIQPAKLEDSAVYLCASSPGQHSNQPQHFGDGTRLSIL.

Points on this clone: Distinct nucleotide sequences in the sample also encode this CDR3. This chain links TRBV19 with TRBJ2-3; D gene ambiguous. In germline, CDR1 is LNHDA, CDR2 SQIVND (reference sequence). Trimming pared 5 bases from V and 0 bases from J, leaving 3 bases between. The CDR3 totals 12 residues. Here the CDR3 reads CASSGSTDTQYF. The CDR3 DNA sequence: TGTGCCAGTAGTGGGAGCACAGATACGCAGTATTTT.

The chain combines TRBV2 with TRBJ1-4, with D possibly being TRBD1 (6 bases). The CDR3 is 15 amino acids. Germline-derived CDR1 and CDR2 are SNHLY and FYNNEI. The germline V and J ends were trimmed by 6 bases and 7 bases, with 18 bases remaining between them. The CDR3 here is CASSPPRGRSEKLFF. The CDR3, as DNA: TGTGCCAGCAGCCCCCCCCGGGGGCGGAGTGAAAAACTGTTTTTT.

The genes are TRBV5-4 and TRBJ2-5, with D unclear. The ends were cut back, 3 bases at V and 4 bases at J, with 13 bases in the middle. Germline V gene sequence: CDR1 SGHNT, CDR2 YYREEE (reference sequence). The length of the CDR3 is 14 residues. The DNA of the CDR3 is TGTGCCAGCAGCTCCCTGACCTCCACAGAGACCCAGTACTTC. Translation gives CASSSLTSTETQYF. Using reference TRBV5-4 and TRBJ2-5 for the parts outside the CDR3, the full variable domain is ETGVTQSPTHLIKTRGQQVTLRCSSQSGHNTVSWYQQALGQGPQFIFQYYREEENGRGNFPPRFSGLQFPNYSSELNVNALELDDSALYLCASSSLTSTETQYFGPGTRLLVL.

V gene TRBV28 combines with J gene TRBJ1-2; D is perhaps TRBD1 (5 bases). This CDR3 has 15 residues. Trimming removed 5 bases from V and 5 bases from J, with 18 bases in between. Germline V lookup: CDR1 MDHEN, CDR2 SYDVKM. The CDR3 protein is CASSGGGGKKYGYTF. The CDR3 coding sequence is TGTGCCAGCAGTGGGGGAGGAGGGAAAAAATATGGCTACACCTTC.

CDR3 nucleotides: TGTGCCAGCAGCCACTCGGGACAGGGCGTGAACACTGAAGCTTTCTTT. As protein: CASSHSGQGVNTEAFF. The chain employs TRBV4-2 and TRBJ1-1; 9 nucleotides match TRBD1. The CDR3 extends over 16 amino acids. Germline CDR1 LGHNA, CDR2 YNFKEQ. After removal of 3 bases from V and 0 bases from J, the junction contained 5 bases not matched to a gene.

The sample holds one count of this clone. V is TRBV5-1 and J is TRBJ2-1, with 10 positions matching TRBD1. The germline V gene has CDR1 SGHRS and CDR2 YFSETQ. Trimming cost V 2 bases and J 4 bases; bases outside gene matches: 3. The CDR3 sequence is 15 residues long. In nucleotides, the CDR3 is TGCGCCAGCAGCTTAAGGGACAGGGGTTACAATGAGCAGTTCTTC. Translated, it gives CASSLRDRGYNEQFF.

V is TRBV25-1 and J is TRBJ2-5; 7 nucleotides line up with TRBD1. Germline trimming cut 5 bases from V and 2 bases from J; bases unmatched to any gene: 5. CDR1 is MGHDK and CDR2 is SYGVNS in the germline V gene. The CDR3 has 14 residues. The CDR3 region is CASSRRQGQETQYF. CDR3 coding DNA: TGTGCCAGCAGTAGGAGACAGGGTCAAGAGACCCAGTACTTC.

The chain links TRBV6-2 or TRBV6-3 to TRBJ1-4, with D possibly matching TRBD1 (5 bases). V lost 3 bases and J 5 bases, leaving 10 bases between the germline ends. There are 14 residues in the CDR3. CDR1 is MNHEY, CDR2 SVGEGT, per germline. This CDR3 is CASSYRQGNEKLFF. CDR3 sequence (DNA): TGTGCCAGCAGTTATCGTCAGGGAAATGAAAAACTGTTTTTT.

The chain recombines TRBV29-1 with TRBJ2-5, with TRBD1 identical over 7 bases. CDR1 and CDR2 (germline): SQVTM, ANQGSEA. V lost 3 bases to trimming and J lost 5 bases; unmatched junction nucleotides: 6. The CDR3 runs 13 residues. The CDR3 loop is CSVDTGAGETQYF. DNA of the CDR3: TGCAGCGTTGATACAGGGGCAGGGGAGACCCAGTACTTC.

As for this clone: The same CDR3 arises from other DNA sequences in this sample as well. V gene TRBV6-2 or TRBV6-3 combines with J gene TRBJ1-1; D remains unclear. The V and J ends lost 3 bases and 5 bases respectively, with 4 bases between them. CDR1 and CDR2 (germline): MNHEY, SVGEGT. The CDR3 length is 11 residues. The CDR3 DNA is TGTGCCAGCAGTTATGGGACTGAAGCTTTCTTT. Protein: CASSYGTEAFF.

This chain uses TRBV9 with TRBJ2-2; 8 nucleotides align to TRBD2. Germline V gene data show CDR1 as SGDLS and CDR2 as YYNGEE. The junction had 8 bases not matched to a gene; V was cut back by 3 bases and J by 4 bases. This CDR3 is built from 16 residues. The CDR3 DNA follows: TGTGCCAGCAGCGAGAATAGCGGGGAAATCACCGGGGAGCTGTTTTTT. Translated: CASSENSGEITGELFF.

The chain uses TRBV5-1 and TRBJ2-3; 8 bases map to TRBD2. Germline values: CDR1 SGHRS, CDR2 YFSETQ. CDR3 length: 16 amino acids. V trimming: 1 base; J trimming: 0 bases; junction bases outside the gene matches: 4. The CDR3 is CASSLYPSGSTDTQYF. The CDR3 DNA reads TGCGCCAGCAGCTTGTATCCTAGCGGGAGCACAGATACGCAGTATTTT. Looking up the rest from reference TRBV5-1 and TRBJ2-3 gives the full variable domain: KAGVTQTPRYLIKTRGQQVTLSCSPISGHRSVSWYQQTPGQGLQFLFEYFSETQRNKGNFPGRFSGRQFSNSRSEMNVSTLELGDSALYLCASSLYPSGSTDTQYFGPGTRLTVL.

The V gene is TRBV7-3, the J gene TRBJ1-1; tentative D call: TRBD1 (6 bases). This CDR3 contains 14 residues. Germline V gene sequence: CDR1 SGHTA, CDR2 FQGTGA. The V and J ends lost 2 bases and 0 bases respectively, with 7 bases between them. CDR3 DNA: TGTGCCAGCAGCTTAGGACAGATGAACACTGAAGCTTTCTTT. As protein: CASSLGQMNTEAFF.

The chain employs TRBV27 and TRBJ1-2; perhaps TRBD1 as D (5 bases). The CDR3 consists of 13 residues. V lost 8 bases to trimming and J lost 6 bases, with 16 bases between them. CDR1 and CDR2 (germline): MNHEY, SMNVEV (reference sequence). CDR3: CASGRQGSDGYTF. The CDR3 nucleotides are TGTGCCAGCGGCAGGCAGGGCAGCGATGGCTACACCTTC.

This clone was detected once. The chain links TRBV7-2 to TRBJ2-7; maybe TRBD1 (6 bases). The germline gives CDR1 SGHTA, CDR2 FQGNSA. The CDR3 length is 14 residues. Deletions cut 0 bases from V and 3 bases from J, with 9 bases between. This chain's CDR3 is CASSLAGQNYEQYF. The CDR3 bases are TGTGCCAGCAGCTTAGCTGGACAGAACTACGAGCAGTACTTC.

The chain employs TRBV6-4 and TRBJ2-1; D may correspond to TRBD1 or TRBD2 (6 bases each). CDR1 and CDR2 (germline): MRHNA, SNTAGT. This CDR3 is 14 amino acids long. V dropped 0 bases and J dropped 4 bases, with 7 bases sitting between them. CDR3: CASSDSGGYNEQFF. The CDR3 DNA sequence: TGTGCCAGCAGTGACTCAGGGGGGTACAATGAGCAGTTCTTC.

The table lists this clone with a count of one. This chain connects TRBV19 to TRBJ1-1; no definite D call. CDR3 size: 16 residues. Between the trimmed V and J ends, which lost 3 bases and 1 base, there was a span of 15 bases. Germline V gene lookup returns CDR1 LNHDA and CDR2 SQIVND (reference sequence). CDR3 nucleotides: TGTGCCAGTAGTATCCACTGGACGTCCACGAACACTGAAGCTTTCTTT. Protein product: CASSIHWTSTNTEAFF.

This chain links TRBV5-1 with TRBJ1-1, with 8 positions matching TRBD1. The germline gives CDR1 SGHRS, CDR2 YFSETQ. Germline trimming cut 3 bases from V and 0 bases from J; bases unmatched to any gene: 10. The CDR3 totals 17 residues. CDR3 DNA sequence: TGCGCCAGCAGCTCCAGGACAGGGTCGGCGATGAACACTGAAGCTTTCTTT. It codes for CASSSRTGSAMNTEAFF. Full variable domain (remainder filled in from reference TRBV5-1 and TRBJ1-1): KAGVTQTPRYLIKTRGQQVTLSCSPISGHRSVSWYQQTPGQGLQFLFEYFSETQRNKGNFPGRFSGRQFSNSRSEMNVSTLELGDSALYLCASSSRTGSAMNTEAFFGQGTRLTVV.

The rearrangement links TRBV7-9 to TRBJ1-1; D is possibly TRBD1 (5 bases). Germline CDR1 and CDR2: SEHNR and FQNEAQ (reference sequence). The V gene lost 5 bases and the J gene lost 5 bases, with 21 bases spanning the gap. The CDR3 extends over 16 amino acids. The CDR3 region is CASSPVGQGGWTEAFF. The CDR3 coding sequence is TGTGCCAGCAGCCCGGTGGGGCAGGGAGGTTGGACTGAAGCTTTCTTT.